This T cell receptor (beta chain) was sequenced during a study of T cells after yellow fever vaccination. Study results and caveats: Post-booster reappearance was seen for most primary-vaccination clones (roughly 97% CD4, around 88% CD8).

The V end lost 4 bases, the J end lost 4 bases, and 3 bases lay between the germline ends. The germline V gene has CDR1 SGHRS and CDR2 YFSETQ. The CDR3 loop spans 11 amino acids. This clonotype was detected many times. Its cognate antigen is unknown. TCRdb re-called the 5' RACE reads through MiXCR, storing one row per CDR3 protein. The sample shows about 310,000 distinct CDR3 sequences, about 3.5% of them seen only once. The clonotype comes from a man aged 18 to 30 who received the YFV17D yellow fever vaccine. The V and J genes are TRBV5-1 and TRBJ2-1; the D is unclear. Sequenced material: PBMCs, taken on the day of the yellow fever booster vaccination. This chain's CDR3 is CASSVYNEQFF. Here the CDR3 DNA reads TGCGCCAGCAGCGTATACAATGAGCAGTTCTTC.